This T cell receptor (beta chain) was sequenced for a study of T cell responses to AZD1222 COVID-19 vaccine. Study-wide context: Recipients boosted at about 4 weeks or about 12 weeks are pooled.

Data came from immunoSEQ multiplex PCR; TCRdb stores just in-frame clones and leaves some out. This table has approximately 73,000 clones, around four fifths appearing once. The CDR3 consists of 16 residues. The ends lost 4 bases at V and 5 bases at J; junction bases unmatched: 8. Germline CDR1 and CDR2: LGHDT and YNNKEL (reference sequence). The V call is TRBV3-1 (or the pseudogene TRBV3-2), the J call TRBJ1-3, with 10 bases identical to TRBD1. The receptor's source is an adult in good health. Here the sequenced sample was peripheral blood, taken on day 0 of AZD1222 vaccination. The CDR3 nucleotides are TGTGCCAGCAGCCCTAGACAGGGGGCCCTGAGAAACACCATATATTTT. Residues: CASSPRQGALRNTIYF.